A selection of T cell receptor beta chains follows, all from one sample in a study of blood T cell repertoires in COVID-19. Clones were read by immunoSEQ multiplex PCR, and TCRdb kept only the in-frame ones, dropping some. The table has approximately 58,000 clones, 80% to 95% seen once. The sequenced sample was peripheral blood. All receptors derive from a woman of 80 years or more with active COVID-19. Each CDR3 is given with its conserved first and last residue. The D gene is left open where the match is weak. Only some rows state a clone size, as once, few, many or a class for expanded clones.

J gene	clone size	V gene	D gene	CDR3 DNA	CDR3 protein
TRBJ1-1	.	TRBV6-4	.	TGTGCCAGCAGGGTAGAGGGGAACACTGAAGCTTTCTTT	CASRVEGNTEAFF
TRBJ2-2	.	TRBV18	TRBD2	TGTGCCAGCTCACCACTTCGCTCCGGGACTAGCAGTTCTGGGGAGCTGTTTTTT	CASSPLRSGTSSSGELFF
TRBJ2-3	.	TRBV14	TRBD2	TGTGCCAGCAGCCAACTAGCGGGAGCTCGCACAGATACGCAGTATTTT	CASSQLAGARTDTQYF
TRBJ2-1	.	TRBV28	TRBD2	TGTGCCAGCACCCCGTTCCTTGGGCGGGAGAGTAATGAGCAGTTCTTC	CASTPFLGRESNEQFF
TRBJ2-7	few	TRBV2	TRBD2	TGTGCCATCATACCGGGACTACCCTACGAGCAGTACTTC	CAIIPGLPYEQYF
TRBJ1-2	once	TRBV14	TRBD1	TGTGCCAGCAGCCAAGGGGGGACAGTGATCTATGGCTACACCTTC	CASSQGGTVIYGYTF
TRBJ2-3	.	TRBV19	TRBD2	TGTGCCAGTAGTTCCACTAGCGGGAGTCCAGATACGCAGTATTTT	CASSSTSGSPDTQYF
TRBJ2-1	.	TRBV20-1	.	TGCAGTGCTAGTTCCGAGTCCTACAATGAGCAGTTCTTC	CSASSESYNEQFF
TRBJ1-5	once	TRBV27	.	TGTGCCAGCAGTCTGGCTGGGGGCGGCCAGCCCCAGCATTTT	CASSLAGGGQPQHF
TRBJ1-2	.	TRBV29-1	.	TGCAGCGTTAAGACAGACTCTAACTATGGCTACACCTTC	CSVKTDSNYGYTF
TRBJ2-7	.	TRBV7-2	.	TGTGCCAGCAGCTCAGATGCTGGGGCCGTCGGGGAGCAGTACTTC	CASSSDAGAVGEQYF
TRBJ2-3	once	TRBV28	TRBD1	TGTGCCAGCAGACTCGGGACAGGGGTCACAGATACGCAGTATTTT	CASRLGTGVTDTQYF
TRBJ1-2	.	TRBV6-6	.	TGTGCCAGCAGCGCTCTAGCCGTTAACTATGGCTACACCTTC	CASSALAVNYGYTF
TRBJ1-5	few	TRBV10-2	.	TGCGCCAGCAGTGAGGACAGCTCTAAGCCCCAGCATTTT	CASSEDSSKPQHF
TRBJ2-3	.	TRBV19	TRBD2	TGTGCCAGTAGCCACCGGGAGGGGCCGACAGATACGCAGTATTTT	CASSHREGPTDTQYF
TRBJ2-3	.	TRBV10-3	TRBD2	TGTGCCATCAGTGGACGACCGGGACTAGCGGGGGCTGGCGCAGATACGCAGTATTTT	CAISGRPGLAGAGADTQYF
TRBJ1-5	.	TRBV19	.	TGTGCCAGTAGTATTAGTTCCAATCAGCCCCAGCATTTT	CASSISSNQPQHF
TRBJ2-3	.	TRBV30	.	TGTGCCTGGAGCCCGTCGGGGGGCGAGGCAGATACGCAGTATTTT	CAWSPSGGEADTQYF
TRBJ2-7	few	TRBV4-1	.	TGCGCCAGCAGCCAAGAAAGAAGGCAGGGAAAATACGAGCAGTACTTC	CASSQERRQGKYEQYF
TRBJ1-2	.	TRBV4-1	TRBD1	TGCGCCAGCAGCCAAGGAGGGACAGGGGACCTCCGTATGGGCTACACCTTC	CASSQGGTGDLRMGYTF
TRBJ2-4	.	TRBV18	.	TGTGCCAGCTCACCCGGGGACATTCAGTACTTC	CASSPGDIQYF
TRBJ2-3	.	TRBV28	TRBD2	TGTGCCAGCACCTTATTCGGGGGGGGCACAGATACGCAGTATTTT	CASTLFGGGTDTQYF
TRBJ2-1	.	TRBV14	TRBD2	TGTGCCAGCAGCCAATCCGCTAGCGGGAGGGTGGAGCAGTTCTTC	CASSQSASGRVEQFF
TRBJ2-2	.	TRBV4-1	.	TGCGCCAGCAGCCAAGGACGCGGGTTGAACACCGGGGAGCTGTTTTTT	CASSQGRGLNTGELFF
TRBJ2-1	.	TRBV3-1/TRBV3-2	.	TGTGCCAGCAGCCCGGGGATCAGCGGAAGGGATGAGCAGTTCTTC	CASSPGISGRDEQFF
TRBJ2-2	once	TRBV11-2	TRBD2	TGTGCCAGCAGCCCTCGACGCTCTAGCGGATCCGTCATCGGGGAGCTGTTTTTT	CASSPRRSSGSVIGELFF
TRBJ2-2	.	TRBV7-8	TRBD2	TGTGCCAGCAGCTTAGGGAGCGGGAGAAACACCGGGGAGCTGTTTTTT	CASSLGSGRNTGELFF
TRBJ2-7	.	TRBV7-9	.	TGTGCCAGCAGCTACAGCGGGACACTCCCCGGCGAGCAGTACTTC	CASSYSGTLPGEQYF
TRBJ2-3	.	TRBV18	TRBD2	TGTGCCAGCTCACGAGGACTAGCGGGGATTTCAATCACCCGTAGCACAGATACGCAGTATTTT	CASSRGLAGISITRSTDTQYF
TRBJ2-5	.	TRBV6-1	.	TGTGCCAGCAGTGAAGCGCAGTGGGAGACCCAGTACTTC	CASSEAQWETQYF
TRBJ1-4	.	TRBV5-1	.	TGCGCCAGCAGCTTGGCACAGGGTGGCGAAAAACTGTTTTTT	CASSLAQGGEKLFF
TRBJ1-1	.	TRBV7-9	.	TGTGCCAGCAGCCTTACAGGGTACACTGAAGCTTTCTTT	CASSLTGYTEAFF
TRBJ1-5	.	TRBV28	.	TGTGCCAGCAGTTTACCGGGCGGGGGTCAGCCCCAGCATTTT	CASSLPGGGQPQHF
TRBJ2-5	.	TRBV7-9	TRBD2	TGTGCCAGCAGCTCCCCGACTAGCGGGGGGACCTACCAAGAGACCCAGTACTTC	CASSSPTSGGTYQETQYF
TRBJ2-1	.	TRBV20-1	TRBD2	TGCAGTGCTAGTACTAGCGGCTCCTACAATGAGCAGTTCTTC	CSASTSGSYNEQFF
TRBJ2-3	.	TRBV2	TRBD2	TGTGCCAGCAGTTCAAGACTAGCGGGGTTCTCAGATACGCAGTATTTT	CASSSRLAGFSDTQYF
TRBJ2-1	once	TRBV11-2	.	TGTGCCAGCAGCTCGATTCAGGGAAGGGGCAATGAGCAGTTCTTC	CASSSIQGRGNEQFF
TRBJ2-1	.	TRBV2	TRBD2	TGTGCCAGCAGTTACTCGGGACTAGCGGGAGTCTACAATGAGCAGTTCTTC	CASSYSGLAGVYNEQFF
TRBJ2-7	.	TRBV7-9	.	TGTGCCAGCAGCTCGGATTTAGCAATCGGCTACGAGCAGTACTTC	CASSSDLAIGYEQYF
TRBJ2-7	.	TRBV7-9	.	TGTGCCAGCAGCTCCACACAGATCTCCTACGAGCAGTACTTC	CASSSTQISYEQYF
TRBJ1-6	.	TRBV14	.	TGTGCCAGCAGCCAAGATCTGGAGGGCCCCCTCCACTTT	CASSQDLEGPLHF
TRBJ1-5	.	TRBV6-6	.	TGTGCCAGCAGCGACAGGCCCAATCAGCCCCAGCATTTT	CASSDRPNQPQHF
TRBJ2-5	once	TRBV7-2	.	TGTGCCAGCAGCTTACGCGAAGAGACCCAGTACTTC	CASSLREETQYF
TRBJ1-1	.	TRBV7-9	.	TGTGCCAGCAGGAGTCGACAGGCCTCTATGAACACTGAAGCTTTCTTT	CASRSRQASMNTEAFF
TRBJ2-1	.	TRBV7-8	TRBD1	TGTGCCAGCAGCACCCTACAGGGGGCCGTTACCAATGAGCAGTTCTTC	CASSTLQGAVTNEQFF
TRBJ2-7	few	TRBV7-2	.	TGTGCCAGCAGCTTAGCTTCAGGACAGACTTACGAGCAGTACTTC	CASSLASGQTYEQYF
TRBJ2-6	.	TRBV2	.	TGTGCCAGCAGTGGGCGGCAAGGTTTCTCTGGGGCCAACGTCCTGACTTTC	CASSGRQGFSGANVLTF
TRBJ1-3	.	TRBV5-6	.	TGTGCCAGCAGCTTACGCCGCAGTTTCTCTGGAAACACCATATATTTT	CASSLRRSFSGNTIYF
TRBJ2-1	.	TRBV27	.	TGTGCCAGCAGGCGGGCCGGGGACTACAATGAGCAGTTCTTC	CASRRAGDYNEQFF
TRBJ2-3	.	TRBV7-9	.	TGTGCCAGCAGCTTAGAAATCGCGTCAGATACGCAGTATTTT	CASSLEIASDTQYF
TRBJ1-3	.	TRBV5-1	.	TGCGCCAGCAGCAAAGCCGATACCAAGACCATATATTTT	CASSKADTKTIYF
TRBJ2-3	.	TRBV5-1	TRBD1	TGCGCCAGCAGCTTGGGTCCAGGGGGCCGCACAGATACGCAGTATTTT	CASSLGPGGRTDTQYF